A single sample gave rise to the 20 T cell receptor beta chains below, sequenced in a study of T cells after yellow fever vaccination. MiXCR was run by TCRdb on the 5' RACE reads, yielding one entry per CDR3 protein. This table holds about 240,000 distinct CDR3 sequences, less than 9% found once. This specimen consisted of CD4+ T cells sorted from PBMCs, obtained 15 days after the yellow fever booster vaccination. The receptors were sampled from a man between 25 and 39 years old who received the YFV17D yellow fever vaccine.

The sample holds a few counts of this clonotype. V gene TRBV7-2 combines with J gene TRBJ2-7; 7 nucleotides align to TRBD2. Germline V gene data show CDR1 as SGHTA and CDR2 as FQGNSA. The CDR3 has 15 residues. The trim removed 3 bases at V and 3 bases at J, leaving 8 bases unmatched. This CDR3 reads CASSFDSAGNYEQYF. CDR3 nucleotides: TGTGCCAGCAGCTTCGACTCAGCGGGAAACTACGAGCAGTACTTC.

This clonotype was seen only a few times. This chain joins TRBV20-1 and TRBJ2-7; D is unclear. V was trimmed by 6 bases and J by 2 bases, leaving 11 bases between them. Germline CDR1 DFQATT, CDR2 SNEGSKA (reference sequence). The CDR3 spans 12 residues. CDR3 residues: CSASPETYEQYF. As DNA, the CDR3 is TGCAGTGCATCCCCCGAAACCTACGAGCAGTACTTC.

CDR3 in DNA: TGCATCCGGACATCGAACACTGAAGCTTTCTTT. It yields the protein CIRTSNTEAFF. The rearrangement links TRBV20-1 to TRBJ1-1, with a possible D match to TRBD1 (5 bases). The germline V gene has CDR1 DFQATT and CDR2 SNEGSKA (reference sequence). This CDR3 is 11 amino acids long.

This clonotype was observed a handful of times. The chain joins TRBV20-1 to TRBJ2-3; 7 nucleotides agree with TRBD2. Germline V lookup: CDR1 DFQATT, CDR2 SNEGSKA (reference sequence). The CDR3 sequence is 14 residues long. The V and J ends lost 3 bases and 3 bases, in that order; junction bases with no gene match: 6. CDR3 nucleotide sequence: TGCAGTGCTAGTCTTGGACTAGAGACAGATACGCAGTATTTT. It yields the protein CSASLGLETDTQYF.

In its sample, this clonotype was seen a few times. The chain uses TRBV7-6 and TRBJ2-2; D ambiguous. Germline V lookup: CDR1 SGHVS, CDR2 FNYEAQ. V was pared by 4 bases and J by 6 bases, with 9 bases between. The CDR3 is made up of 13 amino acids. As DNA, the CDR3 is TGTGCCAGCAGCTCTATAGGCCCCGGGGAGCTGTTTTTT. Protein: CASSSIGPGELFF.

There are a few counts of this clonotype. Here the CDR3 DNA reads TGTGCCGGGGGATCCGGGACTCTCACCGGGGAGCTGTTTTTT. Encoded protein: CAGGSGTLTGELFF. The V call is TRBV2, the J call TRBJ2-2; D perhaps matches TRBD2 (6 bases). Per germline, CDR1 SNHLY and CDR2 FYNNEI. Trimming pared 11 bases from V and 4 bases from J, leaving 17 bases between. This CDR3 region has 14 residues.

The chain uses TRBV27 and TRBJ2-7, with 10 positions matching TRBD1. Unmatched junction bases numbered 16, after V lost 8 bases and J lost 3 bases. CDR1 and CDR2 from the germline V gene are MNHEY and SMNVEV (reference sequence). The CDR3 extends over 17 amino acids. The CDR3 loop reads CASGPRPGTGVSYEQYF. Here the CDR3 DNA reads TGTGCCAGCGGCCCCCGCCCCGGGACAGGGGTAAGCTACGAGCAGTACTTC.

This clonotype showed up just a few times. V gene TRBV4-3 combines with J gene TRBJ2-3; TRBD2 might be the D (5 bases). Looked up from germline, CDR1 is LGHNA and CDR2 is YSLEER. This CDR3 is built from 15 residues. V was clipped by 5 bases and J by 0 bases, with 12 bases between them. The CDR3 sequence: CASSNSAGSTDTQYF. The CDR3 coding sequence is TGCGCCAGCAGCAATAGCGCGGGCAGCACAGATACGCAGTATTTT.

This clonotype has at least ten counts. The CDR3 loop is CAWTSGSNEQFF. The CDR3 DNA reads as TGTGCCTGGACTAGCGGGAGCAATGAGCAGTTCTTC. This chain connects TRBV30 to TRBJ2-1, with 10 bases that match TRBD2. The V and J ends lost 4 bases and 6 bases, in that order; junction bases with no gene match: 0. The CDR3 loop spans 12 amino acids. CDR1 is GTSNPN and CDR2 is SVGIG in the germline V gene (reference sequence).

V gene TRBV9 combines with J gene TRBJ2-6, with D maybe TRBD2 (6 bases). With 4 bases removed from V and 0 bases from J, the gap between germline ends came to 14 bases. Looked up from germline, CDR1 is SGDLS and CDR2 is YYNGEE. The CDR3 loop spans 17 amino acids. The CDR3 protein is CASSPSGLLSGANVLTF. The DNA for the CDR3 is TGTGCCAGCAGCCCCTCGGGACTCCTCTCTGGGGCCAACGTCCTGACTTTC.

To note about this clonotype: This likely comes from a read error, as the CDR3 has no conserved phenylalanine or tryptophan at its end. The DNA is omitted, as the CDR3 cannot be located on it reliably, and the CDR3 follows TCRdb's listing. This chain links TRBV28 with TRBJ2-7; the table names TRBD2, a call not compared with the DNA. The CDR3 length is 16 residues, termini included. CDR1 and CDR2 (germline): MDHEN, SYDVKM. This chain's CDR3 is CASTDPAGLAGGTLLL.

This clonotype was found many times. V and J are TRBV19 and TRBJ2-7; TRBD2 matches 9 bases. Germline loops: CDR1 LNHDA, CDR2 SQIVND (reference sequence). J was trimmed by 2 bases and V by 3 bases; bases with no gene match: 5. The CDR3 totals 15 residues. The CDR3 nucleotides are TGTGCCAGTAGTATGGATGGGACTAGCACCTACGAGCAGTACTTC. Translating it yields CASSMDGTSTYEQYF.

The chain has TRBV7-2 and TRBJ2-4; D is undetermined. There are 14 residues in the CDR3. CDR1 SGHTA and CDR2 FQGNSA come from the germline V gene. V lost 4 bases and J lost 0, with 7 bases in between. The CDR3: CASSSVLAKNIQYF. The DNA for the CDR3 is TGTGCCAGCAGCTCCGTCCTAGCCAAAAACATTCAGTACTTC.

This clonotype was counted a few times. This rearrangement joins TRBV4-3 to TRBJ2-1, with D possibly called TRBD1 or TRBD2 (5 bases each). The CDR3 has 16 amino acids. The V end lost 1 base, the J end lost 14 bases, and 24 bases lay between the germline ends. In germline, CDR1 is LGHNA, CDR2 YSLEER. The CDR3 DNA reads as TGCGCCAGCAGCCAAGGTGTGAGGGGCCCATCTCAAATCAAGTTCTTC. Its protein is CASSQGVRGPSQIKFF.

Many counts were recorded for this clonotype. The chain combines TRBV5-1 with TRBJ2-1; a possible D gene is TRBD2 (5 bases). V was cut by 1 base and J by 8 bases, with 7 bases left in between. Germline V CDR1 and CDR2: SGHRS, YFSETQ. This CDR3 contains 12 residues. The CDR3: CASSLWGDEQFF. The DNA for the CDR3 is TGCGCCAGCAGCTTGTGGGGAGATGAGCAGTTCTTC.

This rearrangement joins TRBV20-1 to TRBJ2-4; 9 nucleotides agree with TRBD2. Per germline, CDR1 DFQATT and CDR2 SNEGSKA (reference sequence). V dropped 3 bases and J dropped 6; count of bases not matched to a gene: 6. The CDR3 extends over 14 amino acids. CDR3 in DNA: TGCAGTGCTAGGACTAGCGGAGGGGGAAACATTCAGTACTTC. Protein: CSARTSGGGNIQYF.

This chain connects TRBV7-2 to TRBJ2-2; the match to TRBD1 covers 7 bases. CDR1 is SGHTA, CDR2 FQGNSA, per germline. This CDR3 is built from 16 residues. J was trimmed by 2 bases and V by 4 bases; bases with no gene match: 7. The DNA for the CDR3 is TGTGCCAGCAGCTCGACAGGGCGAACAAACACCGGGGAGCTGTTTTTT. This translates into CASSSTGRTNTGELFF.

This clonotype was detected only once. One end of the junction varies from germline; a read error may be responsible. This chain joins TRBV20-1 and TRBJ2-1, with 12 bases identical to TRBD2. Germline CDR1 reads DFQATT; CDR2 reads SNEGSKA (reference sequence). This CDR3 contains 16 residues. CDR3 DNA: TGCACTGCTATTAGGCTAGCGGGAGGGATCTACAATGAGCAGTTCTTC. Protein sequence: CTAIRLAGGIYNEQFF.

This chain connects TRBV5-6 to TRBJ2-7, with a weak D call TRBD1 (5 bases). Per the germline V gene, CDR1 is SGHDT and CDR2 is YYEEEE. The V gene lost 1 base and the J gene lost 10 bases, with 9 bases spanning the gap. The CDR3 contains 11 residues. The CDR3 DNA is TGTGCCAGCAGCTTGTTACAGGACCAGTACTTC. Its translation is CASSLLQDQYF.

The chain employs TRBV7-9 and TRBJ2-1; 8 bases are shared with TRBD2. This CDR3 has 16 amino acids. CDR1 and CDR2 (germline): SEHNR, FQNEAQ (reference sequence). With V trimmed by 2 bases and J by 0 bases, 3 bases remained unmatched. The CDR3 sequence is CASSLLAGPSYNEQFF. The CDR3 DNA reads as TGTGCCAGCAGCTTACTAGCGGGTCCCTCCTACAATGAGCAGTTCTTC.